These 20 T cell receptor beta chains share one sample of origin, sequenced in a study of T cells in Graves' hyperthyroidism and ophthalmopathy. It was RNA transcripts that yielded the amplified TCR beta CDR3 regions. The primer set for the first-round RT-PCR of the TCR CDR3 was HTBI. One entry per CDR3 protein results from TCRdb running MiXCR on the multiplex PCR reads. The sample yields roughly 640,000 distinct CDR3 sequences, roughly 15% seen once. Sequences were obtained from blood. The receptors were gathered from a middle-aged woman with Graves' ophthalmopathy.

J is TRBJ2-7 and V is TRBV24-1; D is undetermined. From germline, CDR1 is KGHDR and CDR2 SFDVKD. The CDR3 runs to 10 residues. V lost 8 bases and J lost 6, with 7 bases in between. CDR3 sequence: CATIFSEQYF. DNA of the CDR3: TGTGCCACCATATTCTCCGAGCAGTACTTC.

The V gene is TRBV5-1, the J gene TRBJ2-2; 9 bases match TRBD2. With 1 base clipped from V and 3 bases from J, the junction kept 7 bases outside the gene matches. The germline CDR1 and CDR2 sequences are SGHRS and YFSETQ. The CDR3 has 17 amino acids. The chain's CDR3 is CASSLNAGGRYTGELFF. DNA of the CDR3: TGCGCCAGCAGCTTGAACGCGGGGGGGCGGTACACCGGGGAGCTGTTTTTT.

V gene TRBV3-1 combines with J gene TRBJ2-1, with 9 positions matching TRBD2. The CDR3 has 16 residues. CDR1 LGHDT and CDR2 YNNKEL come from the germline V gene (reference sequence). V shed 0 bases, J shed 10 bases, and the junction held 10 bases outside the gene matches. The chain's CDR3 is CASSQDGVAGVAEQFF. The CDR3 nucleotides read TGTGCCAGCAGCCAAGATGGGGTAGCGGGGGTAGCGGAGCAGTTCTTC.

This clonotype came up many times. The chain carries TRBV12-3 or TRBV12-4 and TRBJ1-3, with D tentatively TRBD1 (6 bases). The V end lost 5 bases, the J end lost 0 bases, and 11 bases lay between the germline ends. The CDR3 spans 15 residues. Here the CDR3 reads CASSTDRPSGNTIYF. As DNA, the CDR3 is TGTGCCAGCAGTACAGACAGGCCCTCTGGAAACACCATATATTTT.

This clonotype came up many times. V gene TRBV11-2 combines with J gene TRBJ2-3; 7 nucleotides match TRBD1. The V and J ends lost 5 bases and 2 bases, in that order; junction bases with no gene match: 10. There are 16 residues in the CDR3. CDR1 is SGHAT and CDR2 is FQNNGV in the germline V gene. The CDR3 DNA reads TGTGCCAGCAGCCCTCCACAGGGGCGTCCCACAGATACGCAGTATTTT. Amino acids: CASSPPQGRPTDTQYF.

This clonotype showed up many times. The rearrangement uses TRBV2 and TRBJ1-1, with unresolved D. The V gene lost 6 bases and the J gene lost 6 bases, with 5 bases spanning the gap. This CDR3 contains 10 residues. CDR1 and CDR2 from the germline V gene are SNHLY and FYNNEI. The chain's CDR3 is CASRTAEAFF. In DNA form, the CDR3 reads TGTGCCAGCAGAACGGCTGAAGCTTTCTTT.

In this sample, this clonotype turned up many times. Its ends do not fully match the called genes, so a read error is possible. The rearrangement uses TRBV5-1 and TRBJ1-3, with a possible D match to TRBD1 (5 bases). The CDR3 runs to 13 residues. Germline V gene lookup returns CDR1 SGHRS and CDR2 YFSETQ. CDR3 nucleotides: TGTGCCAGCAGCCTGGGGCCTGGAAACACCATATATTTT. Amino acids: CASSLGPGNTIYF.

Ten or more counts support this clonotype. With a much larger clone just one base away, this may be a read error. The V gene is TRBV5-1, the J gene TRBJ2-1, with 7 bases matching TRBD2. Trimming at V came to 0 bases and at J to 2 bases, leaving 2 bases not matched to a gene. Germline V gene lookup returns CDR1 SGHRS and CDR2 YFSETQ. The CDR3 extends over 15 amino acids. DNA for the CDR3: TGCGCCAGCAGCTTGGGCGGGAGCACCTACAATGAGCAGTTCTTC. Residues: CASSLGGSTYNEQFF.

This clonotype was observed many times. The gene calls are TRBV5-1 and TRBJ2-1; D gene ambiguous. The germline CDR1 and CDR2 sequences are SGHRS and YFSETQ. The CDR3 totals 15 residues. Trimming pared 0 bases from V and 0 bases from J, leaving 7 bases between. In DNA form, the CDR3 reads TGCGCCAGCAGCTTGGGTGACCTCTCCTACAATGAGCAGTTCTTC. It is translated as CASSLGDLSYNEQFF. The variable domain in full, with the rest retrieved from reference TRBV5-1 and TRBJ2-1, is KAGVTQTPRYLIKTRGQQVTLSCSPISGHRSVSWYQQTPGQGLQFLFEYFSETQRNKGNFPGRFSGRQFSNSRSEMNVSTLELGDSALYLCASSLGDLSYNEQFFGPGTRLTVL.

The chain recombines TRBV19 with TRBJ2-1; perhaps TRBD2 as D (6 bases). This CDR3 region has 13 residues. V dropped 6 bases and J dropped 6 bases, with 12 bases sitting between them. Germline V lookup: CDR1 LNHDA, CDR2 SQIVND (reference sequence). DNA of the CDR3: TGTGCCAGTAGACCTCTAGCGTCCAATGAGCAGTTCTTC. Its translation: CASRPLASNEQFF.

This clonotype was recorded many times. The V call is TRBV11-2, the J call TRBJ2-7; the D is unclear. Germline CDR1 and CDR2: SGHAT and FQNNGV. Deletions cut 3 bases from V and 7 bases from J, with 19 bases between. CDR3 length equals 15 residues. The chain's CDR3 is CASSFSRQPLLEQYF. The CDR3 DNA sequence: TGTGCCAGCAGCTTCAGTCGGCAGCCCTTACTGGAGCAGTACTTC.

This clonotype was seen many times. The rearrangement joins TRBV11-3 to TRBJ2-1; 7 bases line up with TRBD2. Germline loops: CDR1 SGHNT, CDR2 YENEEA. CDR3 length: 16 amino acids. Trimming cost V 1 base and J 6 bases; bases outside gene matches: 9. The CDR3 loop reads CASSLGRLAVPNEQFF. For the CDR3, the DNA is TGTGCCAGCAGCTTAGGGCGGCTAGCGGTACCCAATGAGCAGTTCTTC.

This clonotype was counted a few times. This chain uses TRBV28 with TRBJ1-5; D ambiguous. The CDR3 covers 14 residues. Germline V gives CDR1 MDHEN, CDR2 SYDVKM. Trimming stripped 5 bases from V and 7 bases from J, with 15 bases between. CDR3 region: CASSIPSPSQPQHF. The CDR3 nucleotides are TGTGCCAGCAGTATTCCGTCCCCTTCACAGCCCCAGCATTTT.

Many counts were recorded for this clonotype. The chain employs TRBV20-1 and TRBJ1-1; D is unclear. The CDR3 is made up of 14 amino acids. Germline CDR1 is DFQATT and CDR2 is SNEGSKA (reference sequence). With 3 bases removed from V and 0 bases from J, the gap between germline ends came to 11 bases. The CDR3 region has the DNA TGCAGTGCTAGTCAATCAGCCTTGAACACTGAAGCTTTCTTT. Amino acids: CSASQSALNTEAFF.

This clonotype was picked up a small number of times. J is TRBJ2-5 and V is TRBV4-2, with TRBD2 identical over 10 bases. The CDR3 covers 16 residues. Per germline, CDR1 LGHNA and CDR2 YNFKEQ. V lost 0 bases, J lost 2 bases, and 3 bases stayed unmatched. CDR3 loop: CASSQDLAGVQETQYF. DNA of the CDR3: TGTGCCAGCAGCCAAGACCTAGCGGGGGTGCAAGAGACCCAGTACTTC.

Concerning this clonotype itself: A clone one base away is much larger, so this may be a read error. The V and J genes are TRBV28 and TRBJ2-5; TRBD1 matches 9 bases. CDR3 length equals 15 residues. The V gene's germline CDR1 is MDHEN and CDR2 SYDVKM. The CDR3 loop reads CASSSRTGEGEAQYF. In DNA, the CDR3 is TGTGCCAGCAGTTCTAGGACAGGGGAGGGAGAGGCCCAGTACTTC.

This clonotype turned up a few times. V and J are TRBV12-3 or TRBV12-4 and TRBJ1-5; 10 nucleotides match TRBD1. There are 15 residues in the CDR3. With 6 bases clipped from V and 4 bases from J, the junction kept 6 bases outside the gene matches. The CDR3 DNA reads TGTGCCAGCAGCCCCGGGACAGGGGAAAATCAGCCCCAGCATTTT. It codes for CASSPGTGENQPQHF.

This clonotype was detected once. This chain links TRBV6-4 with TRBJ1-3, with TRBD1 matching 8 bases. Germline CDR1 MRHNA, CDR2 SNTAGT. The CDR3 runs 15 residues. The junction had 8 bases not matched to a gene; V was cut back by 5 bases and J by 5 bases. The CDR3 region is CASSSGTGGRNTIYF. As DNA, the CDR3 is TGTGCCAGCAGTTCGGGGACAGGTGGCCGAAACACCATATATTTT.

The V call is TRBV19, the J call TRBJ1-5, with D possibly matching TRBD1 (5 bases). Germline CDR1 LNHDA, CDR2 SQIVND (reference sequence). The CDR3 has 14 amino acids. Deletions cut 5 bases from V and 7 bases from J, with 15 bases between. CDR3 region: CASSPPVWGQPQHF. The DNA for the CDR3 is TGTGCCAGTAGTCCCCCCGTTTGGGGGCAGCCCCAGCATTTT.

The sample holds many counts of this clonotype. One end of the junction does not line up with germline, which may come from a read error. This rearrangement joins TRBV5-1 to TRBJ2-1; D is uncertain. Per the germline V gene, CDR1 is SGHRS and CDR2 is YFSETQ. CDR3 length equals 11 residues. This CDR3 reads CASSFLDEQFF. In DNA, the CDR3 is TGTGCCAGCAGTTTCCTAGATGAGCAGTTCTTC. Complete variable domain (other parts from reference TRBV5-1 and TRBJ2-1): KAGVTQTPRYLIKTRGQQVTLSCSPISGHRSVSWYQQTPGQGLQFLFEYFSETQRNKGNFPGRFSGRQFSNSRSEMNVSTLELGDSALYLCASSFLDEQFFGPGTRLTVL.